The 17 T cell receptor beta chains presented below share a single source sample, sequenced in a study of CD8+CD57+ T cells in acquired aplastic anemia. CDR3 and TCR beta VDJ profiling relied on a genomic DNA template. In TCRdb, the reads were re-called with MiXCR into one record per CDR3 protein. The sample gives 150,000 to 200,000 distinct CDR3 sequences, roughly 64% of which show up once; approximately 44% is in the top ten. Sample: sorted CD4+, CD8+, or CD8+CD57+ T cells (not recorded which) from PBMCs. These receptors all stem from a human donor with severe aplastic anemia or a healthy control (not recorded which).

The chain uses TRBV15 and TRBJ2-3; TRBD2 matches 10 bases. The J segment lost 4 bases and the V segment lost 3 bases, leaving 16 bases of the junction unmatched. The germline V gene has CDR1 LNHNV and CDR2 YYDKDF (reference sequence). This CDR3 is 19 amino acids long. The chain's CDR3 is CATSSPKERGGRLPDTQYF. The CDR3 coding sequence is TGTGCCACCAGCAGCCCCAAGGAGCGGGGGGGCCGCCTCCCAGATACGCAGTATTTT.

The genes are TRBV19 and TRBJ1-5; 7 nucleotides align to TRBD1. Germline V lookup: CDR1 LNHDA, CDR2 SQIVND (reference sequence). The CDR3 contains 14 residues. V trimming: 6 bases; J trimming: 5 bases; junction bases outside the gene matches: 7. The CDR3 DNA reads TGTGCCAGTAGCACAGGGGCCTGGGATCAGCCCCAGCATTTT. Encoded protein: CASSTGAWDQPQHF.

This chain uses TRBV15 with TRBJ1-1, with TRBD1 as a possible D gene (5 bases). Per germline, CDR1 LNHNV and CDR2 YYDKDF (reference sequence). Trimming cost V 5 bases and J 5 bases, with 21 bases left between them. This CDR3 has 16 amino acids. The CDR3 coding sequence is TGTGCCACCAGCCCGATTAAGGGAGAGGGGCGGACTGAAGCTTTCTTT. It yields the protein CATSPIKGEGRTEAFF.

This chain uses TRBV7-9 with TRBJ1-1; unclear D gene. Germline assignment: CDR1 SEHNR and CDR2 FQNEAQ (reference sequence). This CDR3 region has 15 residues. Trimming stripped 2 bases from V and 1 base from J, with 11 bases between. The CDR3 is CASSLLPGENTEAFF. CDR3 DNA sequence: TGTGCCAGCAGCTTACTACCCGGGGAGAACACTGAAGCTTTCTTT.

The chain carries TRBV10-3 and TRBJ2-3; 9 positions match TRBD1. The V and J ends lost 3 bases and 3 bases, in that order; junction bases with no gene match: 4. CDR1 is ENHRY and CDR2 is SYGVKD in the germline V gene. CDR3 size: 15 residues. CDR3 coding DNA: TGTGCCATCAGTGATTACAGGGGGCAAACAGATACGCAGTATTTT. Translated, it gives CAISDYRGQTDTQYF.

The table lists this clonotype with many counts. The genes are TRBV19 and TRBJ1-1; D unclear. This CDR3 has 13 amino acids. Per germline, CDR1 LNHDA and CDR2 SQIVND (reference sequence). V was clipped by 0 bases and J by 5 bases, with 7 bases between them. Here the CDR3 reads CASSIEGWTEAFF. The CDR3 coding sequence is TGTGCCAGTAGTATAGAGGGTTGGACTGAAGCTTTCTTT. Full variable domain (rest looked up from reference TRBV19 and TRBJ1-1): DGGITQSPKYLFRKEGQNVTLSCEQNLNHDAMYWYRQDPGQGLRLIYYSQIVNDFQKGDIAEGYSVSREKKESFPLTVTSAQKNPTAFYLCASSIEGWTEAFFGQGTRLTVV.

V gene TRBV9 combines with J gene TRBJ2-1, with 10 bases fitting TRBD1. CDR3 length: 16 residues. V lost 2 bases and J lost 9; bases outside the gene matches: 11. Germline loops: CDR1 SGDLS, CDR2 YYNGEE. This CDR3 reads CASSVSVGQGTAEQFF. In nucleotides, the CDR3 is TGTGCCAGCAGCGTGTCCGTGGGACAGGGGACGGCTGAGCAGTTCTTC. The full variable domain, with the rest looked up from reference TRBV9 and TRBJ2-1, is DSGVTQTPKHLITATGQRVTLRCSPRSGDLSVYWYQQSLDQGLQFLIQYYNGEERAKGNILERFSAQQFPDLHSELNLSSLELGDSALYFCASSVSVGQGTAEQFFGPGTRLTVL.

The V gene is TRBV7-2, the J gene TRBJ2-1; TRBD2 matches 15 bases. The CDR3 loop spans 16 amino acids. Trimming removed 4 bases from V and 7 bases from J; junction bases left unmatched: 5. Germline CDR1 and CDR2: SGHTA and FQGNSA. The CDR3 loop reads CASSSSGLAGGNEQFF. DNA of the CDR3: TGTGCCAGCAGCTCAAGCGGACTAGCGGGGGGGAATGAGCAGTTCTTC. Using reference TRBV7-2 and TRBJ2-1 for the parts outside the CDR3, the full variable domain is GAGVSQSPSNKVTEKGKDVELRCDPISGHTALYWYRQSLGQGLEFLIYFQGNSAPDKSGLPSDRFSAERTGGSVSTLTIQRTQQEDSAVYLCASSSSGLAGGNEQFFGPGTRLTVL.

The V gene is TRBV5-1, the J gene TRBJ1-6; D remains ambiguous. The V and J ends lost 7 bases and 5 bases respectively, with 16 bases between them. This CDR3 is built from 15 residues. Germline assignment: CDR1 SGHRS and CDR2 YFSETQ. The CDR3 sequence is CASHKSGMNNSPLHF. CDR3 coding DNA: TGCGCCAGCCACAAGTCGGGCATGAATAATTCACCCCTCCACTTT.

V gene TRBV9 combines with J gene TRBJ1-6; tentative D call: TRBD1 (5 bases). Trimming removed 4 bases from V and 7 bases from J, with 27 bases in between. The germline gives CDR1 SGDLS, CDR2 YYNGEE. This CDR3 contains 19 residues. The CDR3 coding sequence is TGTGCCAGCAGCCCAGGAGCGGTATGGGAAGGGGCTGGGAATTCACCCCTCCACTTT. Amino acids: CASSPGAVWEGAGNSPLHF.

At least ten counts were recorded for this clonotype. The chain employs TRBV5-8 and TRBJ1-6; D is ambiguous. V gave up 0 bases and J gave up 6 bases, with 10 bases separating them. This CDR3 comprises 15 residues. Germline V gives CDR1 SGHTS, CDR2 YDEGEE. The CDR3 DNA sequence: TGTGCCAGCAGCTTGGAAACCCGGATTAATTCACCCCTCCACTTT. This codes for CASSLETRINSPLHF.

The chain is built from TRBV15 and TRBJ1-2; D is perhaps TRBD1 (6 bases). The CDR3 has 13 amino acids. V lost 1 base to trimming and J lost 8 bases, with 11 bases between them. Germline CDR1 LNHNV, CDR2 YYDKDF (reference sequence). The CDR3 reads CATSRGNREGYTF. The DNA of the CDR3 is TGTGCCACCAGCAGAGGGAACAGGGAAGGCTACACCTTC.

In DNA form, the CDR3 reads TGTGCCACCAGCAGAGACCAGGGGTTCCCCTATGGCTACACCTTC. Its protein product is CATSRDQGFPYGYTF. The rearrangement links TRBV15 to TRBJ1-2; D is perhaps TRBD1 (6 bases). Germline V CDR1 and CDR2: LNHNV, YYDKDF (reference sequence). V was cut by 0 bases and J by 4 bases, with 12 bases left in between. The CDR3 is 15 residues long.

At least ten counts were recorded for this clonotype. The chain combines TRBV12-3 or TRBV12-4 with TRBJ2-7, with 8 bases lining up with TRBD1. The CDR3 sequence is 14 residues long. V was pared by 8 bases and J by 5 bases, with 11 bases of the junction left unmatched. The CDR3 sequence: CASPTGDRMDEQYF. DNA of the CDR3: TGTGCCAGCCCCACCGGGGACAGGATGGACGAGCAGTACTTC.

The chain links TRBV29-1 to TRBJ1-5, with 7 bases that match TRBD1. The V gene's germline CDR1 is SQVTM and CDR2 ANQGSEA. V shed 4 bases, J shed 3 bases, and the junction held 3 bases outside the gene matches. The CDR3 has 13 residues. CDR3 loop: CSVGTGVNQPQHF. In DNA form, the CDR3 reads TGCAGCGTTGGGACAGGCGTCAATCAGCCCCAGCATTTT.

This rearrangement joins TRBV19 to TRBJ2-3, with D uncertain. Germline CDR1 LNHDA, CDR2 SQIVND (reference sequence). The CDR3 has 12 amino acids. Deletions cut 6 bases from V and 4 bases from J, with 8 bases between. The DNA of the CDR3 is TGTGCCAGTAGCACCACCGCAGATACGCAGTATTTT. Its translation is CASSTTADTQYF.

The genes are TRBV10-1 and TRBJ2-7; D is possibly TRBD1 or TRBD2 (5 bases each). Per the germline V gene, CDR1 is WNHNN and CDR2 is SYGVQD (reference sequence). V lost 0 bases and J lost 0, with 9 bases in between. The CDR3 consists of 15 residues. CDR3 coding DNA: TGCGCCAGCAGTGAGTCGAGGGGAGACTCCTACGAGCAGTACTTC. Translated: CASSESRGDSYEQYF.